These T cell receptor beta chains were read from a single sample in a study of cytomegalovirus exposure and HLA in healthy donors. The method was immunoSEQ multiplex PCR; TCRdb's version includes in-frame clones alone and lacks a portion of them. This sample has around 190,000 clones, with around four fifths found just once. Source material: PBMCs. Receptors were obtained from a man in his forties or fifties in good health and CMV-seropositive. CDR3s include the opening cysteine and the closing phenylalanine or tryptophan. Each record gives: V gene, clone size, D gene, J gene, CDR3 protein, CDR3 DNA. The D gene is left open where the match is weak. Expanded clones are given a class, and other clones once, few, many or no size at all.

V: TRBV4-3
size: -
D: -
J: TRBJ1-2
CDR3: CASSQGVLMQGRDYGYTF
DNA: TGCGCCAGCAGCCAAGGGGTGCTAATGCAGGGAAGAGACTATGGCTACACCTTC

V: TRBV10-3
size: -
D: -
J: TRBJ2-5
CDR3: CAISQLQETQYF
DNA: TGTGCCATCTCACAGCTACAAGAGACCCAGTACTTC

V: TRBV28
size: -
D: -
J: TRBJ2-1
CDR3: CASSQGLNEQFF
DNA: TGTGCCAGCAGCCAAGGACTAAATGAGCAGTTCTTC

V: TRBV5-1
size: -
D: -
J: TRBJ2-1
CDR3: CASSLVASASYNEQFF
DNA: TGCGCCAGCAGCTTGGTGGCTAGCGCTTCCTACAATGAGCAGTTCTTC

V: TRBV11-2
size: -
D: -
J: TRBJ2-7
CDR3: CASSLERSGEQYF
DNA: TGTGCCAGCAGCTTAGAACGGTCGGGCGAGCAGTACTTC

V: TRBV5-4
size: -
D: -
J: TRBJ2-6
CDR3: CATFTSGANVLTF
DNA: TGTGCCACCTTTACATCTGGGGCCAACGTCCTGACTTTC

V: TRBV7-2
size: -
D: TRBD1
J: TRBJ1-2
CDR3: CASSLPGGINYGYTF
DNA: TGTGCCAGCAGCTTACCAGGGGGCATCAACTATGGCTACACCTTC

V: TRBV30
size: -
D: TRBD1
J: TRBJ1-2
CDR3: CAWSVDRGDGYTF
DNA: TGTGCCTGGAGTGTGGACAGGGGGGATGGCTACACCTTC

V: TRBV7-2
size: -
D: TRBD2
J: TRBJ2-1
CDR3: CASSLNRLAGEVDEQFF
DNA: TGTGCCAGCAGCCTGAACAGACTAGCGGGAGAAGTCGATGAGCAGTTCTTC

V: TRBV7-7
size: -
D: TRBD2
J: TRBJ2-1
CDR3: CASSSNEPGLGFYNEQFF
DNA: TGTGCCAGCAGCTCCAATGAACCGGGACTAGGTTTTTACAATGAGCAGTTCTTC

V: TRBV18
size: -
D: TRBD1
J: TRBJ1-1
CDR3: CASSQDRYTEAFF
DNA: TGTGCCAGCTCACAGGACAGGTACACTGAAGCTTTCTTT

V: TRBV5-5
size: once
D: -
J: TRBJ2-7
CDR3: CASSLYYEQYF
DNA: TGTGCCAGCAGCTTGTACTACGAGCAGTACTTC

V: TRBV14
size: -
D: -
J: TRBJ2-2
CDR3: CASSQRLSNTGELFF
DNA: TGTGCCAGCAGCCAAAGACTGTCGAACACCGGGGAGCTGTTTTTT

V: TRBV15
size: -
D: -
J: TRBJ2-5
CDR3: CATSRPQGTQYF
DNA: TGTGCCACCAGCAGACCACAGGGGACCCAGTACTTC

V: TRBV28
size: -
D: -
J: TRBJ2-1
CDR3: CASSSPIADNEQFF
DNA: TGTGCCAGCAGTTCCCCGATAGCGGACAATGAGCAGTTCTTC

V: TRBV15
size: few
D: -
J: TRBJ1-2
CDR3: CATSRETEGLNYGYTF
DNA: TGTGCCACCAGCAGAGAAACTGAAGGACTTAACTATGGCTACACCTTC

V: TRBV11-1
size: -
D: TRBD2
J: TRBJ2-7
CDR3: CASSWASGRFNEQYF
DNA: TGTGCCAGCAGCTGGGCTAGCGGGAGATTCAACGAGCAGTACTTC

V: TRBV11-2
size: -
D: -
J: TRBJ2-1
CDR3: CASSWRGQVTGASYNEQFF
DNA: TGTGCCAGCAGCTGGAGGGGCCAGGTGACGGGAGCCTCCTACAATGAGCAGTTCTTC

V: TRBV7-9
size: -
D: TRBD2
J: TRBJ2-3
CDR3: CASSYSGRTDTQYF
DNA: TGTGCCAGCAGCTATAGCGGGAGGACAGATACGCAGTATTTT

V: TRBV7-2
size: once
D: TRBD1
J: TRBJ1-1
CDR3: CASSIIQGARGTEAFF
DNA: TGTGCCAGCAGCATCATTCAGGGGGCGCGAGGGACTGAAGCTTTCTTT

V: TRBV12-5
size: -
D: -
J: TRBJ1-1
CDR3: CASGLESGGMNTEAFF
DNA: TGTGCTAGTGGTTTGGAGTCTGGGGGGATGAACACTGAAGCTTTCTTT

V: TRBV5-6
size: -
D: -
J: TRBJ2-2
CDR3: CASSLDTNTGELFF
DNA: TGTGCCAGCAGCCTTGACACAAACACCGGGGAGCTGTTTTTT

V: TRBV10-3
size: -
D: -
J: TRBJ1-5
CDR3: CATQGRNNQPQHF
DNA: TGTGCCACTCAGGGGAGAAACAATCAGCCCCAGCATTTT

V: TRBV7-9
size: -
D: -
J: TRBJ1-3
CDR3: CASSLGGGTGNTIYF
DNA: TGTGCCAGCAGCTTAGGCGGGGGAACTGGAAACACCATATATTTT

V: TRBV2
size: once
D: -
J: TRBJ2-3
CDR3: CASRGRADTQYF
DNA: TGTGCCAGCAGGGGCAGGGCAGATACGCAGTATTTT

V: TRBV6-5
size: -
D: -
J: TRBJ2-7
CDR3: CASSYESPRASYEQYF
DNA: TGTGCCAGCAGTTACGAGAGCCCGCGGGCCTCCTACGAGCAGTACTTC

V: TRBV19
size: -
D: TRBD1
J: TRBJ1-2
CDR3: CASSKGQGRDGYTF
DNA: TGTGCCAGTAGTAAGGGACAGGGAAGGGATGGCTACACCTTC

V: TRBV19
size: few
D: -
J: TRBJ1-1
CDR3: CASRWTGEAFF
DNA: TGTGCCAGTAGATGGACTGGTGAAGCTTTCTTT

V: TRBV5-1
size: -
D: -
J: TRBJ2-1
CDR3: CASKGGPSNEQFF
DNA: TGCGCCAGCAAAGGAGGACCTTCCAATGAGCAGTTCTTC

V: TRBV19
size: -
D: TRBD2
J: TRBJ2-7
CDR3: CASCLVTTSGWSYEQYF
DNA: TGTGCCAGTTGTCTGGTGACAACTAGCGGGTGGTCCTACGAGCAGTACTTC

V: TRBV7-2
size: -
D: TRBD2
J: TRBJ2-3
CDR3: CASRQGLAGADTQYF
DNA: TGTGCCAGCAGACAAGGACTAGCGGGAGCAGATACGCAGTATTTT

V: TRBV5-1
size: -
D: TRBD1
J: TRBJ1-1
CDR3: CASSGNRGSDTEAFF
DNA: TGCGCCAGCAGCGGGAACAGGGGGAGCGACACTGAAGCTTTCTTT

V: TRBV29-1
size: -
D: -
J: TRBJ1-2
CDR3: CSVGGDVERGYGYTF
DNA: TGCAGCGTTGGGGGGGACGTCGAGAGGGGCTATGGCTACACCTTC

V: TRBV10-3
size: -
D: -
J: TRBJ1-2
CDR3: CAISPRGGFNYGYTF
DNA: TGTGCCATCAGCCCACGGGGGGGTTTTAACTATGGCTACACCTTC

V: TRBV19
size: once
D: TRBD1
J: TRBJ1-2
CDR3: CASSIQGVYGYTF
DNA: TGTGCCAGTAGTATCCAGGGGGTCTATGGCTACACCTTC

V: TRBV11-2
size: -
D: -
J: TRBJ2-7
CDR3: CASSFTGGGYEQYF
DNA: TGTGCCAGCAGCTTTACAGGGGGGGGTTACGAGCAGTACTTC

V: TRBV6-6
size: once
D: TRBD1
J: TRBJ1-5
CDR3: CASTGTGNQPQHF
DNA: TGTGCCAGCACCGGGACAGGCAATCAGCCCCAGCATTTT

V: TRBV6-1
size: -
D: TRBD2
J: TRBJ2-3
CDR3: CASSEGGRAADTQYF
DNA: TGTGCCAGCAGCGAGGGCGGGAGGGCAGCAGATACGCAGTATTTT

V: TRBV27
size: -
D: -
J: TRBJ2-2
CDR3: CASSLVGTAAGELFF
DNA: TGTGCCAGCAGTTTAGTAGGCACCGCGGCCGGGGAGCTGTTTTTT

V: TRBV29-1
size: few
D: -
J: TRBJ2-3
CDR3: CSTNTDTQYF
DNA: TGCAGCACAAACACAGATACGCAGTATTTT

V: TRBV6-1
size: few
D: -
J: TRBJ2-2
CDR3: CASSAQGRVRTGELFF
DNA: TGTGCCAGCAGTGCACAGGGTAGGGTTAGGACCGGGGAGCTGTTTTTT

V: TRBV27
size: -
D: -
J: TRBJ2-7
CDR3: CASSLRERQSTFPYEQYF
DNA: TGTGCCAGCAGTCTCCGGGAGCGACAGTCGACTTTTCCCTACGAGCAGTACTTC

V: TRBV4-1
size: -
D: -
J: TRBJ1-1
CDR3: CASNNPVSLSGTQNTEAFF
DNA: TGCGCCAGCAATAATCCCGTCTCGCTTTCCGGGACACAGAACACTGAAGCTTTCTTT

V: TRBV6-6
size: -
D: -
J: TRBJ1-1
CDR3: CASSPSGVEAFF
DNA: TGTGCCAGCAGTCCCTCGGGAGTCGAAGCTTTCTTT